The entry below describes one T cell receptor (beta chain). One entry per CDR3 protein, called by TCRdb with MiXCR from the RT-PCR reads. The table lists fewer than 800,000 distinct CDR3 sequences, 11% to 15% of them singletons. The material sequenced was memory CD4+ T cells from blood. The TCR was taken from a female donor in good health, serving as a healthy control.

DNA for the CDR3: TGTGCCAGCAGCCCCAGCCCGGCTCTCAATTCACCCCTCCACTTT. Protein: CASSPSPALNSPLHF. The rearrangement links TRBV7-2 to TRBJ1-6, with D unresolved. Germline lookup yields CDR1 SGHTA and CDR2 FQGNSA. The ends were cut back, 5 bases at V and 7 bases at J, with 15 bases in the middle. The CDR3 is made up of 15 amino acids.